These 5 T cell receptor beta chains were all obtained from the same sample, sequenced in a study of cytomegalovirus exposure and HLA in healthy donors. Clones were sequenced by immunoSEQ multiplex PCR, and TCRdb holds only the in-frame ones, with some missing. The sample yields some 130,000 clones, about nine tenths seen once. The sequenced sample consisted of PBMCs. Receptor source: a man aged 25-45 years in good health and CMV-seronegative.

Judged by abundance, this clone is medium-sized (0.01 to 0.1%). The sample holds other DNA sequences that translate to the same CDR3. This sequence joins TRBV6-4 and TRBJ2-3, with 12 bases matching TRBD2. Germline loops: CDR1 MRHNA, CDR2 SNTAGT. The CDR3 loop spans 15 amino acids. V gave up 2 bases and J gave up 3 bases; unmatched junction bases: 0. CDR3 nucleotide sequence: TGTGCCAGCAGTGACGGGACTAGCGGGACAGATACGCAGTATTTT. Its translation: CASSDGTSGTDTQYF.

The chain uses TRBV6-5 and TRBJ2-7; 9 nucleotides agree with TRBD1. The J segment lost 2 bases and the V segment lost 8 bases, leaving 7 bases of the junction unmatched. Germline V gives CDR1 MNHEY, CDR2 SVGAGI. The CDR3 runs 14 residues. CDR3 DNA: TGTGCCAGCCATCGAGGACAGGGGACCTACGAGCAGTACTTC. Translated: CASHRGQGTYEQYF.

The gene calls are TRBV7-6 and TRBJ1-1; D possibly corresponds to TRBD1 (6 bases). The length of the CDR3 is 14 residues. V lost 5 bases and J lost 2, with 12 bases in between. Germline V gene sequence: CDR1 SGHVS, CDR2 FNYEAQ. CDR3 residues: CASSQPGQNTEAFF. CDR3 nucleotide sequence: TGTGCCAGCAGCCAGCCGGGACAAAACACTGAAGCTTTCTTT. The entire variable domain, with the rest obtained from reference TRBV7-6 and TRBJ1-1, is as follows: GAGVSQSPRYKVTKRGQDVALRCDPISGHVSLYWYRQALGQGPEFLTYFNYEAQQDKSGLPNDRFSAERPEGSISTLTIQRTEQRDSAMYRCASSQPGQNTEAFFGQGTRLTVV.

CDR3 loop: CASSSDPGSYEQYF. In DNA, the CDR3 is TGTGCCAGCAGCTCCGACCCAGGCTCCTACGAGCAGTACTTC. J is TRBJ2-7 and V is TRBV27; D is uncertain. Germline CDR1 MNHEY, CDR2 SMNVEV (reference sequence). The CDR3 length is 14 residues. Trimming took 6 bases from V and 0 from J, leaving 12 bases between them.

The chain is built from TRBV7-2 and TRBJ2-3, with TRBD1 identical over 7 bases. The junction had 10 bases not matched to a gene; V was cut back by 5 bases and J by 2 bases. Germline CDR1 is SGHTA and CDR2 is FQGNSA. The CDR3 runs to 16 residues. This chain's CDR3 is CASSPKPGQLTDTQYF. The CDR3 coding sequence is TGTGCCAGCAGCCCTAAACCGGGACAGCTCACAGATACGCAGTATTTT.